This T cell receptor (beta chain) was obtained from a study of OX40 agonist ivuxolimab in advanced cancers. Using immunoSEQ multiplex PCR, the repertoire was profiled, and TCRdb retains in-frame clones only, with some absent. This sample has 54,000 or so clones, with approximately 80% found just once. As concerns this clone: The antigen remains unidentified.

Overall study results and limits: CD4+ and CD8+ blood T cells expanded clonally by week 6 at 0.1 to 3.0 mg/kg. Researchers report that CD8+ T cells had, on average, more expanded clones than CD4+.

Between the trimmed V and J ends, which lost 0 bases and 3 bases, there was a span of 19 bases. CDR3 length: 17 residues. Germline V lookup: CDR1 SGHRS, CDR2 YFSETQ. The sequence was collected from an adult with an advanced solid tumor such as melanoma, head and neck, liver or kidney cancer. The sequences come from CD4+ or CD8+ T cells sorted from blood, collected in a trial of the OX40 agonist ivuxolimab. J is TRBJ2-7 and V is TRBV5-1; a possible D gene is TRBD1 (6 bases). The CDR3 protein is CASSLGSTGNANYEQYF. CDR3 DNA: TGCGCCAGCAGCTTGGGCTCCACAGGGAATGCTAACTACGAGCAGTACTTC.